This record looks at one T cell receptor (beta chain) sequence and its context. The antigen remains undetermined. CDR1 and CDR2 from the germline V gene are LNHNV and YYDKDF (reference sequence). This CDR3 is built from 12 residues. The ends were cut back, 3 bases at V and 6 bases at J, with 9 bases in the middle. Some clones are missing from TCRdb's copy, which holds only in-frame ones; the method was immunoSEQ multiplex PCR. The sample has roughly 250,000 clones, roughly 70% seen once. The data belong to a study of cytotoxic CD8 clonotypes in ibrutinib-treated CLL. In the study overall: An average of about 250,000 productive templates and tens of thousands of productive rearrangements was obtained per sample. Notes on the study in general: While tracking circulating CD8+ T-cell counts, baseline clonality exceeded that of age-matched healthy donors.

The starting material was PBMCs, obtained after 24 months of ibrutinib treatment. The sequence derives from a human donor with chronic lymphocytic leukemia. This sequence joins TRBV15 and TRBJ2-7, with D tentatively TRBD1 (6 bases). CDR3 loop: CATSRDSGEQYF. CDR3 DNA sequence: TGTGCCACCAGCAGGGACAGTGGCGAGCAGTACTTC.